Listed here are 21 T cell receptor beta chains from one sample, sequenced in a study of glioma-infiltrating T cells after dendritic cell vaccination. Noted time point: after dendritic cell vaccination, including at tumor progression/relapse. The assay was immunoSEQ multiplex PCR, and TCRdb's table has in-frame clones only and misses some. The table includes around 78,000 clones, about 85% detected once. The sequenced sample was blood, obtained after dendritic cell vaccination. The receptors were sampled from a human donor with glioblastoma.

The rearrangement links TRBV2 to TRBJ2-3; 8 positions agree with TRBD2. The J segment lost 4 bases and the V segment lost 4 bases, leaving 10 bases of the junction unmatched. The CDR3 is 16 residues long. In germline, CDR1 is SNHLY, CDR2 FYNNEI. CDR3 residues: CASSGGTSVDPDTQYF. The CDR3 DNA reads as TGTGCCAGCAGTGGGGGGACTAGTGTTGATCCAGATACGCAGTATTTT.

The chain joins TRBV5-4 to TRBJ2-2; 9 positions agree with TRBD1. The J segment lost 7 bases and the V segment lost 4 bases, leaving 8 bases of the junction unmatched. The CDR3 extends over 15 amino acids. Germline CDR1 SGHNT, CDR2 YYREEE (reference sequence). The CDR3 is CASSGETGGNGELFF. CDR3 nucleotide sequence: TGTGCCAGCAGCGGAGAGACAGGGGGAAACGGGGAGCTGTTTTTT. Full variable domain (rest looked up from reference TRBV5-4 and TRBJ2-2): ETGVTQSPTHLIKTRGQQVTLRCSSQSGHNTVSWYQQALGQGPQFIFQYYREEENGRGNFPPRFSGLQFPNYSSELNVNALELDDSALYLCASSGETGGNGELFFGEGSRLTVL.

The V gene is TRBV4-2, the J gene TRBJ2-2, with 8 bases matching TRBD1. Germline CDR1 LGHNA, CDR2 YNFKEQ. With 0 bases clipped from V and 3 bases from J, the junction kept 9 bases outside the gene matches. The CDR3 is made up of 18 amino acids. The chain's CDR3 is CASSQDMNRGSYTGELFF. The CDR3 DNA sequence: TGTGCCAGCAGCCAAGATATGAACAGGGGGAGTTACACCGGGGAGCTGTTTTTT.

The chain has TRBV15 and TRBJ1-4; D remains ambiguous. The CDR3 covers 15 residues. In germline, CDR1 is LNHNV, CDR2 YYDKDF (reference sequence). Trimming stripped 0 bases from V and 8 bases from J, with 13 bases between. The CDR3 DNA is TGTGCCACCAGCAGAGATCGGGGTGTAGGGGAAAAACTGTTTTTT. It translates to CATSRDRGVGEKLFF.

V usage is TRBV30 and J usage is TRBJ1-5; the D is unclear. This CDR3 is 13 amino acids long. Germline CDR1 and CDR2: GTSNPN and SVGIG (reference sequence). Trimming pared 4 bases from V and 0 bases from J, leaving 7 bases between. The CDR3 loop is CAWTADSNQPQHF. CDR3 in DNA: TGTGCCTGGACAGCGGATAGCAATCAGCCCCAGCATTTT.

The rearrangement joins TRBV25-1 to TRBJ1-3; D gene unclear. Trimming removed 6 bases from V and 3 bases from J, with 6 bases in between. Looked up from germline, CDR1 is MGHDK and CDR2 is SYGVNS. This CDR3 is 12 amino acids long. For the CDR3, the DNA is TGTGCCAGCAGGGAGGGTGGAAACACCATATATTTT. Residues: CASREGGNTIYF.

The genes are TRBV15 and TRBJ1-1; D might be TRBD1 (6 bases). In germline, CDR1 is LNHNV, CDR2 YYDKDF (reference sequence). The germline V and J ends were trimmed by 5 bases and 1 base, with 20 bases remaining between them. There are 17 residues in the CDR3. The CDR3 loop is CATSGRQATGRNTEAFF. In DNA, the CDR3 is TGTGCCACCAGCGGACGACAGGCGACTGGGAGGAACACTGAAGCTTTCTTT.

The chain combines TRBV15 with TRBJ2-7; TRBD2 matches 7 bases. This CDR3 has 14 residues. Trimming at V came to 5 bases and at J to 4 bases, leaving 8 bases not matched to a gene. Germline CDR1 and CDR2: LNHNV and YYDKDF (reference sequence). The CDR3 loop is CATSPRGVRYEQYF. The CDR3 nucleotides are TGTGCCACCAGCCCCCGGGGGGTTCGGTACGAGCAGTACTTC.

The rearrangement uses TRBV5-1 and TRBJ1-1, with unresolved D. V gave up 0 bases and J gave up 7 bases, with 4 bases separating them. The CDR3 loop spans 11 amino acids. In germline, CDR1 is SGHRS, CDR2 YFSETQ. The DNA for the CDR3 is TGCGCCAGCAGCTTGGGGAGTGAAGCTTTCTTT. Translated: CASSLGSEAFF.

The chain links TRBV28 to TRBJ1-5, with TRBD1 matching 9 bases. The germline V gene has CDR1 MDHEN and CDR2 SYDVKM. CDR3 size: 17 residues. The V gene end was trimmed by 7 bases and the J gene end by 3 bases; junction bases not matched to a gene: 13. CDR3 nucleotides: TGTGCCAGCACCCCCTACAGGGGGCAGATTTTCAATCAGCCCCAGCATTTT. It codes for CASTPYRGQIFNQPQHF.

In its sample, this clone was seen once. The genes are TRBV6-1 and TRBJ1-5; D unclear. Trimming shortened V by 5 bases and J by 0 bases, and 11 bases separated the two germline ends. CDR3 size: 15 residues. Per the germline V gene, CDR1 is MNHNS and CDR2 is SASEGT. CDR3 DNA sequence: TGTGCCAGCAGTCCAGACATGTATAGCAATCAGCCCCAGCATTTT. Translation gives CASSPDMYSNQPQHF.

Written as DNA, the CDR3 is TGTGCCAGCAGCTCGGGAACCAACTTTAACTATGGCTACACCTTC. This translates into CASSSGTNFNYGYTF. The chain couples TRBV7-9 to TRBJ1-2; no clear D. V gave up 4 bases and J gave up 1 base, with 13 bases separating them. The length of the CDR3 is 15 residues. The V gene's germline CDR1 is SEHNR and CDR2 FQNEAQ (reference sequence).

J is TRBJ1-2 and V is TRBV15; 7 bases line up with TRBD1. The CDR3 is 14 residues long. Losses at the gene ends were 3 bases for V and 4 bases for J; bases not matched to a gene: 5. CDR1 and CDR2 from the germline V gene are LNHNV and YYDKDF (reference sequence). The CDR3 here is CATSSGTAVYGYTF. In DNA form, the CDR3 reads TGTGCCACCAGCAGCGGGACAGCGGTCTATGGCTACACCTTC.

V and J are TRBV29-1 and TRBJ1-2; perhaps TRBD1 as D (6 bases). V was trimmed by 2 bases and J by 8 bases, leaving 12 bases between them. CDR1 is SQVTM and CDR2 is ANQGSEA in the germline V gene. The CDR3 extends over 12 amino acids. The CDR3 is CSVENREGGYTF. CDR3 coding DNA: TGCAGCGTTGAAAACAGGGAGGGAGGCTACACCTTC.

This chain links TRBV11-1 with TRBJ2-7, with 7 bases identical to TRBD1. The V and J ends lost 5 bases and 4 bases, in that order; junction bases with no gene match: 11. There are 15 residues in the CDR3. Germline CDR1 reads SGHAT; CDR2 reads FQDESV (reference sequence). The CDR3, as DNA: TGTGCCAGCAGCCACCAACAGGGGCCCGAGTACGAGCAGTACTTC. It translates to CASSHQQGPEYEQYF.

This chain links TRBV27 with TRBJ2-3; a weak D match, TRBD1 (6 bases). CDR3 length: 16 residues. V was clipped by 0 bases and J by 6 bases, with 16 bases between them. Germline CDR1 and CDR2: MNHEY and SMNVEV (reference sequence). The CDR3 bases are TGTGCCAGCAGTTTATCCGTCGGCAGGGGTGGGGATACGCAGTATTTT. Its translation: CASSLSVGRGGDTQYF.

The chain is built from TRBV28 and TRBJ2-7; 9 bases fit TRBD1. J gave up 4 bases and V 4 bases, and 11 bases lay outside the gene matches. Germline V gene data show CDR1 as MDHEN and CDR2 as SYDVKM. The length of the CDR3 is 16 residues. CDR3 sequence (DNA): TGTGCCAGCAGTTCCCTACAGGGGGCCCTGGGTTACGAGCAGTACTTC. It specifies CASSSLQGALGYEQYF.

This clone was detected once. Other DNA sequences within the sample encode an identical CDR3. The DNA of the CDR3 is TGCAGCGTTGACAGGGGTGGCTACACCTTC. Translation gives CSVDRGGYTF. V gene TRBV29-1 combines with J gene TRBJ1-2; a weak D match, TRBD1 (6 bases). The germline gives CDR1 SQVTM, CDR2 ANQGSEA. V was clipped by 3 bases and J by 7 bases, with 6 bases between them. The CDR3 runs 10 residues.

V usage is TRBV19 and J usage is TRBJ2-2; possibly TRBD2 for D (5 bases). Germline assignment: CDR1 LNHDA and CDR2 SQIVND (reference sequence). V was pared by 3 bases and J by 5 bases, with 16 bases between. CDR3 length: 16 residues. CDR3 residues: CASSMRANLPTGELFF. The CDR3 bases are TGTGCCAGTAGTATGCGGGCCAACTTACCGACCGGGGAGCTGTTTTTT.

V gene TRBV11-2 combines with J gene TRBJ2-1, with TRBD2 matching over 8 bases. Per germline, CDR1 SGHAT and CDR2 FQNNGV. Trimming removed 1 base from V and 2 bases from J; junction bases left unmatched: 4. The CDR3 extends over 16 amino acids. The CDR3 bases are TGTGCCAGCAGCTTAGCCTGGCGGGGGGCCTACAATGAGCAGTTCTTC. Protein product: CASSLAWRGAYNEQFF.

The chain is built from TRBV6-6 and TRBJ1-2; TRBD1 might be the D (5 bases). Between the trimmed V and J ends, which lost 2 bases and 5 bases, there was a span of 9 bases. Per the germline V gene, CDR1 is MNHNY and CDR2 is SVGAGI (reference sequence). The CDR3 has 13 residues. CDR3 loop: CASSYLDSYGYTF. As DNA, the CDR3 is TGTGCCAGCAGTTACCTCGACAGTTATGGCTACACCTTC.